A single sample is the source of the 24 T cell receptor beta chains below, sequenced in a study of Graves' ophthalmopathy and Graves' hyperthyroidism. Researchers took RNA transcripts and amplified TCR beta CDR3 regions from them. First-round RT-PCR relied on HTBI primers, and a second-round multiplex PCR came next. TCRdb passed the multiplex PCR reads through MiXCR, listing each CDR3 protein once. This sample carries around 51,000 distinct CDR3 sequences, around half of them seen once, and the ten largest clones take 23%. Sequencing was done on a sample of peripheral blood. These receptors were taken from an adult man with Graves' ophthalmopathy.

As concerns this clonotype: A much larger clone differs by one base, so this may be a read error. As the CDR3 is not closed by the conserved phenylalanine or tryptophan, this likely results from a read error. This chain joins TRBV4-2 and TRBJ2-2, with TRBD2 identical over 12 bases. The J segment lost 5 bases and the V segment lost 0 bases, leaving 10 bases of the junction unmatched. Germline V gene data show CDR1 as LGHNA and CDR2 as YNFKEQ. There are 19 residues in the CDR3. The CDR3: CASSQDNLAGGSPTGELFL. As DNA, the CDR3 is TGTGCCAGCAGCCAAGATAATCTAGCGGGAGGGTCTCCGACCGGGGAGCTGTTTCTT.

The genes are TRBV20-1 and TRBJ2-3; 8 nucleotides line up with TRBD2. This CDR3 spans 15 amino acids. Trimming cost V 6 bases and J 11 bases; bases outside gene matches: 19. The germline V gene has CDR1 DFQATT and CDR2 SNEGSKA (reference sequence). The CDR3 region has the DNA TGCAGTGCCCTCCCAGCGGGAGTTTCCTACAATGAGCAGTATTTT. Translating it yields CSALPAGVSYNEQYF.

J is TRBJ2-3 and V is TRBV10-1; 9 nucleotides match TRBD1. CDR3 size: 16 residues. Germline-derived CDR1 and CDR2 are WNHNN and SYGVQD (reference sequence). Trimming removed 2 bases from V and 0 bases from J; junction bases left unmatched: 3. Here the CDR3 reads CASSEGTGPSTDTQYF. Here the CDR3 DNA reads TGCGCCAGCAGTGAGGGGACAGGGCCAAGCACAGATACGCAGTATTTT.

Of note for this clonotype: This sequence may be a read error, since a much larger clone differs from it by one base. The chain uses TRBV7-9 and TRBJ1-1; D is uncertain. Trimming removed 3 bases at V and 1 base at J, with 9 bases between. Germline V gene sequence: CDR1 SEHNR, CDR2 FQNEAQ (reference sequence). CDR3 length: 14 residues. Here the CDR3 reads CASSLVGTNTEAFF. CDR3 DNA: TGTGCCAGCAGCTTGGTGGGAACGAACACTGAAGCTTTCTTT.

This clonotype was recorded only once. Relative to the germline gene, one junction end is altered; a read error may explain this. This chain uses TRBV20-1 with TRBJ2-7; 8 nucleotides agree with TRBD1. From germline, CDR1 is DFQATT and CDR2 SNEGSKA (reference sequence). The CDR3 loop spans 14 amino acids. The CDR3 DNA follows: TGCAGTGCCCCCGGACAGGGTTGGCGCGACGTGCAGCACTTC. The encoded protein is CSAPGQGWRDVQHF.

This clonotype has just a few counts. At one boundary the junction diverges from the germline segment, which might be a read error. In DNA form, the CDR3 reads TGTGCCGGTAGAGTGTCTGGGGCCAACGTCCTGACTTTC. Residues: CAGRVSGANVLTF. The chain has TRBV19 and TRBJ2-6; no reliable D call. Germline-derived CDR1 and CDR2 are LNHDA and SQIVND (reference sequence). The CDR3 sequence is 13 residues long.

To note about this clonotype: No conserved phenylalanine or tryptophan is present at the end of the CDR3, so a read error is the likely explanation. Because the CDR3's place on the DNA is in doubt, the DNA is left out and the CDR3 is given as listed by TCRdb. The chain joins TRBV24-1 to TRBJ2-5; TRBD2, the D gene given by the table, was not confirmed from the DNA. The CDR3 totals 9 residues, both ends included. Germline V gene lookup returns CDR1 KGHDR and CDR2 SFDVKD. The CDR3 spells CATSDPRTS.

The CDR3 nucleotides read TGCAGTGCGCCGGGACTAGCCATCTACGAGCAGTACTTC. This codes for CSAPGLAIYEQYF. The chain links TRBV20-1 to TRBJ2-7, with 9 bases fitting TRBD2. The CDR3 extends over 13 amino acids. The trim removed 6 bases at V and 3 bases at J, leaving 6 bases unmatched. Germline V lookup: CDR1 DFQATT, CDR2 SNEGSKA (reference sequence).

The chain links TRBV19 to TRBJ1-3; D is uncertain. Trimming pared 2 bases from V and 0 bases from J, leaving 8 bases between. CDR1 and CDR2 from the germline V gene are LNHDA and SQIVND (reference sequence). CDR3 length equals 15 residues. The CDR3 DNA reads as TGTGCCAGTAGTATAACTCGGTCCTCTGGAAACACCATATATTTT. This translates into CASSITRSSGNTIYF. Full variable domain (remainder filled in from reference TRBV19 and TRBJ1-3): DGGITQSPKYLFRKEGQNVTLSCEQNLNHDAMYWYRQDPGQGLRLIYYSQIVNDFQKGDIAEGYSVSREKKESFPLTVTSAQKNPTAFYLCASSITRSSGNTIYFGEGSWLTVV.

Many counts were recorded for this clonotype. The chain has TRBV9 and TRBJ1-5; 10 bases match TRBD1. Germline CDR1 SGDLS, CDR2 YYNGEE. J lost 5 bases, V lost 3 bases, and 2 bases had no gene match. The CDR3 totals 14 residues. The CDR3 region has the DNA TGTGCCAGCAGCGCAGGGACAGGGGATCAGCCCCAGCATTTT. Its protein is CASSAGTGDQPQHF.

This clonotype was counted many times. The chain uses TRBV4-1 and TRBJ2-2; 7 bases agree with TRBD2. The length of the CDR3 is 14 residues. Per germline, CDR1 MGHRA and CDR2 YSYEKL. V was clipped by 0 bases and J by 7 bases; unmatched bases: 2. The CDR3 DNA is TGCGCCAGCAGCCAAGATGGGGGGGGCGGGGAGCTGTTTTTT. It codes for CASSQDGGGGELFF.

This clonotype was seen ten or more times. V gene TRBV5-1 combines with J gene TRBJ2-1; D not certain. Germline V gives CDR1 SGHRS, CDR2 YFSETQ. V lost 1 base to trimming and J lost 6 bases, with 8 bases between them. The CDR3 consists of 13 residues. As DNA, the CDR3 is TGCGCCAGCAGCTTGTGGCAGAGCAATGAGCAGTTCTTC. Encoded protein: CASSLWQSNEQFF.

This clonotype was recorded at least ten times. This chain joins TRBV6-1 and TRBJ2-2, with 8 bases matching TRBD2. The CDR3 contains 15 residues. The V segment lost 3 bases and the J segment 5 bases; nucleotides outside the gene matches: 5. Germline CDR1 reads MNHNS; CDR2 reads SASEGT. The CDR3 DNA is TGTGCCAGCAGTGACCGGGGGGGGCAGACCGGGGAGCTGTTTTTT. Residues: CASSDRGGQTGELFF.

The CDR3: CASSDGGEESPLHF. The CDR3 nucleotides are TGTGCCAGCAGTGATGGCGGGGAGGAATCACCCCTCCACTTT. The chain has TRBV25-1 and TRBJ1-6; D gene ambiguous. This CDR3 region has 14 residues. The V and J ends lost 3 bases and 10 bases respectively, with 13 bases between them. Per the germline V gene, CDR1 is MGHDK and CDR2 is SYGVNS.

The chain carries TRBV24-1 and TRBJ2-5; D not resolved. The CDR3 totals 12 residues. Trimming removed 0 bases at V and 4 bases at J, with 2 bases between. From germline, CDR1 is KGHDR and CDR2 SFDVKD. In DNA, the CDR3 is TGTGCCACCAGTGATTTGGGAGAGACCCAGTACTTC. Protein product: CATSDLGETQYF.

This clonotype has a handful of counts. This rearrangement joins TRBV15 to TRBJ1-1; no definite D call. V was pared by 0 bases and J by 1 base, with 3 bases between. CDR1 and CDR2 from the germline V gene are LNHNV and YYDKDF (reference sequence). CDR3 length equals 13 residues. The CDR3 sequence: CATSRDTNTEAFF. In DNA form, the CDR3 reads TGTGCCACCAGCAGAGATACGAACACTGAAGCTTTCTTT.

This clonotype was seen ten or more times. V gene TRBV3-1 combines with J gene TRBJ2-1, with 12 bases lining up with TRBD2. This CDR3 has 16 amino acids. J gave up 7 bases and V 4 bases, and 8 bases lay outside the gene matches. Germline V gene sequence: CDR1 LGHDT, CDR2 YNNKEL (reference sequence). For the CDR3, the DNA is TGTGCCAGCAGCCCTACCGCTAGCGGGAGGGTGAATGAGCAGTTCTTC. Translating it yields CASSPTASGRVNEQFF.

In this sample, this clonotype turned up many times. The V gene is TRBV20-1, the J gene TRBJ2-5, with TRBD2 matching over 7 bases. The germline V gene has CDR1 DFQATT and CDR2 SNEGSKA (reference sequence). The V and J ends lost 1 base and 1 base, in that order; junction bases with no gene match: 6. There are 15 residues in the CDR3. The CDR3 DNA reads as TGCAGTGCTAGAGGGGCAGCGGGGCCCCAAGAGACCCAGTACTTC. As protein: CSARGAAGPQETQYF.

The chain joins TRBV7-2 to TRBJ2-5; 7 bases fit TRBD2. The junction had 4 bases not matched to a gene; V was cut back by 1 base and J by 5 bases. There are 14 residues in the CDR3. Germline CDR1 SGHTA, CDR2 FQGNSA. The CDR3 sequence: CASSLVRGVETQYF. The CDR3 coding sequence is TGTGCCAGCAGCTTAGTCCGGGGGGTGGAGACCCAGTACTTC.

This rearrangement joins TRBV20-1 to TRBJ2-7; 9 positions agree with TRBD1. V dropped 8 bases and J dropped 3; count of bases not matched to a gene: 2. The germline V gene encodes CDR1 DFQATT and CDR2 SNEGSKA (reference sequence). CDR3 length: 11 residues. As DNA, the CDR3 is TGCAGTACGGGACAGGGCTACGAGCAGTACTTC. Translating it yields CSTGQGYEQYF.

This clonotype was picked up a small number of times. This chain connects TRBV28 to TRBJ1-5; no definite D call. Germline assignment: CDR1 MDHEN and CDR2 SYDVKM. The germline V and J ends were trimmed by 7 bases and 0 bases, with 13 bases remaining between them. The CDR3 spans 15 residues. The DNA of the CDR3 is TGTGCCAGCACCGTCGGGCCGTATAGCAATCAGCCCCAGCATTTT. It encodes CASTVGPYSNQPQHF.

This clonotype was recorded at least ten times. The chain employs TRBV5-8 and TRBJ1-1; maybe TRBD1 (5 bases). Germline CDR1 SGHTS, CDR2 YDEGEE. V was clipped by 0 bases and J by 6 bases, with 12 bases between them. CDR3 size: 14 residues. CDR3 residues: CASSLAGGGAEAFF. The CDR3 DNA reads TGTGCCAGCAGCTTGGCTGGGGGAGGGGCTGAAGCTTTCTTT.

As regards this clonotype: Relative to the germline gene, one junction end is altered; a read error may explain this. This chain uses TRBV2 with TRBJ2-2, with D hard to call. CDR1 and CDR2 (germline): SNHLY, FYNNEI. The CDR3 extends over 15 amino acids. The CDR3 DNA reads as TGTGCCAGCAATGAAAAGCGAGTTAACACCGGGGAGCTGTTTTTT. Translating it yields CASNEKRVNTGELFF.

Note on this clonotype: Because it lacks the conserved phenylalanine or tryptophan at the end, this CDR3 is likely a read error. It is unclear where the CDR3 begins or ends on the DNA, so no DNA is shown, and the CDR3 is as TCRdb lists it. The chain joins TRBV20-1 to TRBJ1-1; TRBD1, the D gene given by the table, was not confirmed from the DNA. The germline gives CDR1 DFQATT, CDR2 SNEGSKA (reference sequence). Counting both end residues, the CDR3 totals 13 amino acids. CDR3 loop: CSARVTGQTEAVL.